A single sample is the source of the 30 T cell receptor beta chains below, sequenced in a study of OX40 agonist ivuxolimab in advanced cancers. Assay: immunoSEQ multiplex PCR; the TCRdb copy retains only in-frame clones and omits some. The sample holds about 52,000 clones, approximately 86% seen once. Here the sequenced sample was CD4+ or CD8+ T cells sorted from blood, taken in a trial of the OX40 agonist ivuxolimab. Source of these receptors: an adult with an advanced solid tumor such as melanoma, head and neck, liver or kidney cancer.

The chain combines TRBV15 with TRBJ2-1; D is possibly TRBD1 (6 bases). The CDR3 totals 16 residues. V lost 0 bases, J lost 4 bases, and 13 bases lay in between. Germline CDR1 LNHNV, CDR2 YYDKDF (reference sequence). CDR3 DNA sequence: TGTGCCACCAGCAGAGATCAAGGGGGTCCTTACAATGAGCAGTTCTTC. Translating gives CATSRDQGGPYNEQFF.

The chain combines TRBV6-5 with TRBJ1-5; tentative D call: TRBD1 (5 bases). CDR1 and CDR2 (germline): MNHEY, SVGAGI. The CDR3 is made up of 15 amino acids. Trimming took off 3 bases at V and 5 bases at J, with 14 bases between the two ends. The CDR3 sequence: CASSYDQGGDQPQHF. CDR3 coding DNA: TGTGCCAGCAGTTATGATCAGGGCGGGGATCAGCCCCAGCATTTT.

The table lists this clone with a count of one. Additional DNA sequences in this sample encode the identical CDR3. This sequence joins TRBV19 and TRBJ2-7, with D tentatively TRBD1 or TRBD2 (5 bases each). Germline CDR1 and CDR2: LNHDA and SQIVND (reference sequence). V lost 1 base and J lost 2, with 9 bases in between. CDR3 length: 14 amino acids. In nucleotides, the CDR3 is TGTGCCAGTAGTATAGGCCAGGGAGCCTACGAGCAGTACTTC. Its protein product is CASSIGQGAYEQYF.

V is TRBV4-3 and J is TRBJ2-5, with D possibly called TRBD1 or TRBD2 (6 bases each). This CDR3 region has 15 residues. Between the trimmed V and J ends, which lost 0 bases and 5 bases, there was a span of 13 bases. Looked up from germline, CDR1 is LGHNA and CDR2 is YSLEER. The chain's CDR3 is CASSQEGGLGETQYF. The CDR3 bases are TGCGCCAGCAGCCAAGAGGGGGGCCTCGGGGAGACCCAGTACTTC.

This rearrangement joins TRBV15 to TRBJ2-5; D is unresolved. In germline, CDR1 is LNHNV, CDR2 YYDKDF (reference sequence). This CDR3 has 17 amino acids. Trimming pared 0 bases from V and 2 bases from J, leaving 16 bases between. The CDR3 reads CATSRDRRRDGQETQYF. The CDR3 nucleotides read TGTGCCACCAGCAGAGATAGGCGAAGAGACGGTCAAGAGACCCAGTACTTC.

To note about this clone: A read error may produce the germline difference seen at one junction end. V usage is TRBV25-1 and J usage is TRBJ2-1; TRBD1 matches 7 bases. CDR1 and CDR2 from the germline V gene are MGHDK and SYGVNS. The CDR3 has 15 amino acids. The DNA of the CDR3 is TGTGCCAGCAGTGAAGGGACAGTAAGCTACAATGGGCAGTTCTTC. It specifies CASSEGTVSYNGQFF. Looking up the rest from reference TRBV25-1 and TRBJ2-1 gives the full variable domain: EADIYQTPRYLVIGTGKKITLECSQTMGHDKMYWYQQDPGMELHLIHYSYGVNSTEKGDLSSESTVSRIRTEHFPLTLESARPSHTSQYLCASSEGTVSYNGQFFGPGTRLTVL.

This rearrangement joins TRBV9 to TRBJ1-6; perhaps TRBD1 as D (5 bases). Trimming stripped 0 bases from V and 11 bases from J, with 15 bases between. The CDR3 extends over 15 amino acids. CDR1 SGDLS and CDR2 YYNGEE come from the germline V gene. The CDR3 sequence is CASSVGDTGEAPLHF. CDR3 coding DNA: TGTGCCAGCAGCGTAGGAGACACAGGAGAGGCACCCCTCCACTTT.

This clone showed up many times. The rearrangement links TRBV4-3 to TRBJ1-1, with D perhaps matching TRBD1 (5 bases). The CDR3 is made up of 14 amino acids. V lost 6 bases to trimming and J lost 5 bases, with 16 bases between them. Germline CDR1 reads LGHNA; CDR2 reads YSLEER. CDR3 amino acids: CASRSTAGWTEAFF. CDR3 DNA sequence: TGCGCCAGCAGATCGACAGCCGGGTGGACTGAAGCTTTCTTT.

The chain carries TRBV10-1 and TRBJ2-1, with TRBD1 matching over 11 bases. The CDR3 runs to 12 residues. In germline, CDR1 is WNHNN, CDR2 SYGVQD (reference sequence). V trimming: 9 bases; J trimming: 8 bases; junction bases outside the gene matches: 3. CDR3 nucleotide sequence: TGCGCCAGGAGGGGACAGGGGGATGAGCAGTTCTTC. Amino acid sequence: CARRGQGDEQFF.

This chain joins TRBV11-2 and TRBJ2-7; D gene uncertain. V was clipped by 1 base and J by 0 bases, with 7 bases between them. The length of the CDR3 is 14 residues. Germline V gene data show CDR1 as SGHAT and CDR2 as FQNNGV. CDR3 in amino acids: CASSLGFTSYEQYF. DNA of the CDR3: TGTGCCAGCAGCTTAGGGTTCACCTCCTACGAGCAGTACTTC.

The gene calls are TRBV30 and TRBJ1-4; perhaps TRBD1 as D (6 bases). Germline V lookup: CDR1 GTSNPN, CDR2 SVGIG (reference sequence). Deletions cut 0 bases from V and 7 bases from J, with 12 bases between. The CDR3 contains 14 residues. The CDR3 loop is CAWSVGGAGEKLFF. CDR3 DNA sequence: TGTGCCTGGAGTGTCGGGGGGGCCGGTGAAAAACTGTTTTTT.

V is TRBV5-1 and J is TRBJ2-7, with D tentatively TRBD1 (7 bases). CDR1 and CDR2 from the germline V gene are SGHRS and YFSETQ. With 0 bases removed from V and 3 bases from J, the gap between germline ends came to 10 bases. CDR3 length equals 14 residues. The CDR3: CASSLARGDYEQYF. DNA of the CDR3: TGCGCCAGCAGCTTGGCCAGGGGGGACTACGAGCAGTACTTC.

V gene TRBV12-5 combines with J gene TRBJ2-7; 9 bases are shared with TRBD1. This CDR3 is 16 amino acids long. V lost 3 bases to trimming and J lost 0 bases; unmatched junction nucleotides: 6. CDR1 and CDR2 (germline): LGHNT, FRNRAP. CDR3 region: CASGFQTGGTSYEQYF. The CDR3 DNA reads as TGTGCTAGTGGTTTTCAGACAGGGGGTACCTCCTACGAGCAGTACTTC. The full variable domain, with the rest looked up from reference TRBV12-5 and TRBJ2-7, is DARVTQTPRHKVTEMGQEVTMRCQPILGHNTVFWYRQTMMQGLELLAYFRNRAPLDDSGMPKDRFSAEMPDATLATLKIQPSEPRDSAVYFCASGFQTGGTSYEQYFGPGTRLTVT.

This rearrangement joins TRBV30 to TRBJ1-1; no clear D. Germline-derived CDR1 and CDR2 are GTSNPN and SVGIG (reference sequence). Trimming left V 8 bases short and J 3 bases short, with 19 bases between. The CDR3 runs 14 residues. CDR3 nucleotides: TGTGCCCGGAACCCCAGAGGGCCTGACACTGAAGCTTTCTTT. Its protein product is CARNPRGPDTEAFF. Combining the CDR3 with reference TRBV30 and TRBJ1-1 gives the whole variable domain SQTIHQWPATLVQPVGSPLSLECTVEGTSNPNLYWYRQAAGRGLQLLFYSVGIGQISSEVPQNLSASRPQDRQFILSSKKLLLSDSGFYLCARNPRGPDTEAFFGQGTRLTVV.

The rearrangement links TRBV9 to TRBJ2-7, with a possible D match to TRBD1 (5 bases). V lost 0 bases, J lost 2 bases, and 9 bases lay in between. The CDR3 length is 14 residues. Germline CDR1 and CDR2: SGDLS and YYNGEE. The CDR3 is CASSVGTNPYEQYF. The CDR3 DNA follows: TGTGCCAGCAGCGTAGGGACAAATCCCTACGAGCAGTACTTC. The variable domain in full, with the rest retrieved from reference TRBV9 and TRBJ2-7, is DSGVTQTPKHLITATGQRVTLRCSPRSGDLSVYWYQQSLDQGLQFLIQYYNGEERAKGNILERFSAQQFPDLHSELNLSSLELGDSALYFCASSVGTNPYEQYFGPGTRLTVT.

The CDR3 protein is CSVVGGSNTGELFF. For the CDR3, the DNA is TGCAGCGTTGTCGGCGGATCGAACACCGGGGAGCTGTTTTTT. The chain combines TRBV29-1 with TRBJ2-2, with no clear D. Germline CDR1 is SQVTM and CDR2 is ANQGSEA. V lost 4 bases to trimming and J lost 0 bases, with 9 bases between them. This CDR3 has 14 residues.

The V and J genes are TRBV6-1 and TRBJ2-7, with D possibly called TRBD1 or TRBD2 (5 bases each). The CDR3 loop spans 13 amino acids. Trimming removed 8 bases at V and 3 bases at J, with 14 bases between. The germline V gene encodes CDR1 MNHNS and CDR2 SASEGT. The CDR3 DNA is TGTGCCAGCCGGGACCCTCTAAGCTACGAGCAGTACTTC. Protein: CASRDPLSYEQYF.

This clone came up a few times. The chain recombines TRBV27 with TRBJ2-1, with 7 bases lining up with TRBD1. After removal of 2 bases from V and 6 bases from J, the junction contained 4 bases not matched to a gene. This CDR3 has 14 amino acids. The germline V gene has CDR1 MNHEY and CDR2 SMNVEV (reference sequence). The CDR3 nucleotides are TGTGCCAGCAGTTTAGGGGCAGGGGGCAATGAGCAGTTCTTC. Protein sequence: CASSLGAGGNEQFF.

This clone was seen only once. The chain carries TRBV7-9 and TRBJ2-3, with TRBD1 as a possible D gene (6 bases). The CDR3 contains 15 residues. Germline CDR1 SEHNR, CDR2 FQNEAQ (reference sequence). V was cut by 4 bases and J by 1 base, with 12 bases left in between. The CDR3, as DNA: TGTGCCAGCAGCTACAGGGCCCGAGGCACAGATACGCAGTATTTT. This sequence encodes CASSYRARGTDTQYF.

The CDR3 is CASSIDAETYEQYF. For the CDR3, the DNA is TGTGCCAGTAGTATAGATGCGGAAACCTACGAGCAGTACTTC. The V and J genes are TRBV19 and TRBJ2-7; the D is unclear. Germline-derived CDR1 and CDR2 are LNHDA and SQIVND (reference sequence). This CDR3 spans 14 amino acids. V shed 0 bases and J shed 2 bases, with 8 bases lying between them.

The chain recombines TRBV5-1 with TRBJ2-5; D is possibly TRBD1 (6 bases). Germline V gives CDR1 SGHRS, CDR2 YFSETQ. V was cut by 2 bases and J by 4 bases, with 12 bases left in between. This CDR3 contains 14 residues. CDR3 amino acids: CASSLTGSGETQYF. The CDR3 nucleotides read TGCGCCAGCAGCTTAACAGGGTCCGGAGAGACCCAGTACTTC.

The rearrangement joins TRBV11-2 to TRBJ1-3, with D tentatively TRBD1 (5 bases). Germline loops: CDR1 SGHAT, CDR2 FQNNGV. The CDR3 contains 17 residues. V dropped 4 bases and J dropped 5 bases, with 21 bases sitting between them. The CDR3 sequence is CASSSFEEGLERNTIYF. The CDR3 DNA is TGTGCCAGCAGCTCCTTCGAGGAGGGGCTTGAAAGAAACACCATATATTTT. Variable domain in full (rest from reference TRBV11-2 and TRBJ1-3): EAGVAQSPRYKIIEKRQSVAFWCNPISGHATLYWYQQILGQGPKLLIQFQNNGVVDDSQLPKDRFSAERLKGVDSTLKIQPAKLEDSAVYLCASSSFEEGLERNTIYFGEGSWLTVV.

The chain couples TRBV6-5 to TRBJ1-1, with 8 bases lining up with TRBD1. CDR1 is MNHEY, CDR2 SVGAGI, per germline. The CDR3 is made up of 15 amino acids. Trimming took 2 bases from V and 2 from J; bases not matched to a gene: 4. This chain's CDR3 is CASSYGQGANTEAFF. The CDR3 region has the DNA TGTGCCAGCAGTTACGGCCAGGGGGCAAACACTGAAGCTTTCTTT.

V is TRBV27 and J is TRBJ2-2; D uncertain. The CDR3 sequence is 15 residues long. The V end was cut by 5 bases, the J end by 6 bases, with 16 bases between. The germline V gene has CDR1 MNHEY and CDR2 SMNVEV (reference sequence). The CDR3 sequence: CASSLPGVVAGELFF. For the CDR3, the DNA is TGTGCCAGCAGTCTACCGGGCGTGGTGGCCGGGGAGCTGTTTTTT.

This chain uses TRBV21-1 with TRBJ1-2; the DNA was not used to check the table's D call, TRBD1. TRBV21-1 represents a pseudogene. There are 17 residues in the CDR3. CDR3 loop: CASSRFPGQILHYGYTF. The CDR3 region has the DNA TGTGCCAGCAGCAGATTCCCGGGACAGATACTCCACTATGGCTACACCTTC.

The chain's CDR3 is CASSRVGGAGDEQFF. The CDR3 coding sequence is TGTGCCAGCAGCAGGGTGGGGGGCGCTGGGGATGAGCAGTTCTTC. V is TRBV11-2 and J is TRBJ2-1; D may correspond to TRBD1 or TRBD2 (6 bases each). V dropped 5 bases and J dropped 8 bases, with 19 bases sitting between them. This CDR3 spans 15 amino acids. Germline CDR1 is SGHAT and CDR2 is FQNNGV.

The chain recombines TRBV7-2 with TRBJ2-3; 8 positions agree with TRBD1. The CDR3 length is 17 residues. Germline V gene lookup returns CDR1 SGHTA and CDR2 FQGNSA. V shed 1 base and J 3 bases; nucleotides not matched to a gene: 9. CDR3 in DNA: TGTGCCAGCAGCTTAGAGGCGGACAGGGTATGGACAGATACGCAGTATTTT. It encodes CASSLEADRVWTDTQYF.

V gene TRBV10-1 combines with J gene TRBJ2-3; TRBD2 is a possible D gene (5 bases). Trimming cost V 3 bases and J 5 bases, with 21 bases left between them. The germline CDR1 and CDR2 sequences are WNHNN and SYGVQD (reference sequence). The CDR3 is made up of 17 amino acids. CDR3 bases: TGCGCCAGCAGTGACGTCCCGGGCCTAGATGAGGGAGATACGCAGTATTTT. Residues: CASSDVPGLDEGDTQYF.

The chain is built from TRBV29-1 and TRBJ2-3, with D hard to call. The CDR3 spans 11 residues. Germline V gives CDR1 SQVTM, CDR2 ANQGSEA. Trimming left V 3 bases short and J 8 bases short, with 9 bases between. CDR3 residues: CSVEMRRTQYF. As DNA, the CDR3 is TGCAGCGTTGAGATGAGACGTACGCAGTATTTT.

As to this clone: Distinct nucleotide sequences in the sample also encode this CDR3. The chain couples TRBV9 to TRBJ2-1; 10 bases align to TRBD2. Trimming took 0 bases from V and 4 from J; bases not matched to a gene: 1. This CDR3 contains 15 residues. Germline loops: CDR1 SGDLS, CDR2 YYNGEE. In nucleotides, the CDR3 is TGTGCCAGCAGCGTAGAACTAGCGGGGTACAATGAGCAGTTCTTC. Its protein is CASSVELAGYNEQFF.